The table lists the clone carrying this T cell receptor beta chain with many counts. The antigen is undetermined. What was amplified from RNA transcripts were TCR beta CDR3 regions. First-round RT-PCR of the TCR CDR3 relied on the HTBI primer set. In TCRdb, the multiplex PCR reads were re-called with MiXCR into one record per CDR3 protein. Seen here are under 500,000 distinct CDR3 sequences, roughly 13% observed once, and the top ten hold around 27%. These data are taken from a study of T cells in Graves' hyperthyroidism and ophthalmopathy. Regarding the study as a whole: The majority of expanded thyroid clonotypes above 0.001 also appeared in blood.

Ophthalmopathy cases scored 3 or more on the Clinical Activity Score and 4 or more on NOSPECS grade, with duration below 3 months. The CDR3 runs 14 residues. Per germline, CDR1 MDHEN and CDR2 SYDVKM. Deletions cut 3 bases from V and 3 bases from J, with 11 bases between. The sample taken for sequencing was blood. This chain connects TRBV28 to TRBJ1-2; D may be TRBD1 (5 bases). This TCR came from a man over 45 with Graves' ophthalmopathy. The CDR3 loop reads CASSFGSGHYGYTF. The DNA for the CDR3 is TGTGCCAGCAGTTTCGGGTCGGGGCACTATGGCTACACCTTC.